The 7 T cell receptor beta chains in this list originate from one sample, sequenced in a study of T-cell reconstitution after alpha-beta-depleted transplantation in children (dated by TCRdb to the mid-2010s). The library was generated by PCR. Sequencer: Illumina HiSeq 2500. Molecular barcoding was employed in the preparation of TCR libraries, with unique molecular identifiers being used to normalize TCRbeta repertoire quantification. In-frame beta chains were kept once TCRdb had trimmed the public reads at Q25 with fastp and called clones with MiXCR. Rows are combined by CDR3 protein, so each entry shows the most common genes and DNA. For this sample there are 260,000 or so distinct CDR3 sequences; 12% appear just once. The ten biggest clones cover approximately 2.4% of the sample. Sequenced material: PBMCs from the stem cell graft donor, taken from the stem cell graft. The receptors were gathered from a human donor who donated a stem cell graft to a child with acute lymphoblastic leukemia.

In this sample, this clonotype turned up many times. The V gene is TRBV7-2, the J gene TRBJ1-5; D is perhaps TRBD1 (6 bases). The CDR3 is 15 residues long. Between the trimmed V and J ends, which lost 3 bases and 4 bases, there was a span of 13 bases. Germline values: CDR1 SGHTA, CDR2 FQGNSA. The CDR3 region has the DNA TGTGCCAGCAGCTTTACTGGGACACGAAATCAGCCCCAGCATTTT. Its translation: CASSFTGTRNQPQHF. The whole variable domain, remainder taken from reference TRBV7-2 and TRBJ1-5, is GAGVSQSPSNKVTEKGKDVELRCDPISGHTALYWYRQSLGQGLEFLIYFQGNSAPDKSGLPSDRFSAERTGGSVSTLTIQRTQQEDSAVYLCASSFTGTRNQPQHFGDGTRLSIL.

This clonotype was picked up many times. The rearrangement uses TRBV28 and TRBJ1-5; the D gene is possibly TRBD1 (5 bases). The CDR3 is made up of 14 amino acids. The germline V gene encodes CDR1 MDHEN and CDR2 SYDVKM. V lost 5 bases, J lost 1 base, and 9 bases lay in between. The CDR3 reads CASSPRESNQPQHF. The CDR3 DNA is TGTGCCAGCAGTCCCAGGGAAAGCAATCAGCCCCAGCATTTT. The complete variable domain, with remaining parts taken from reference TRBV28 and TRBJ1-5, reads DVKVTQSSRYLVKRTGEKVFLECVQDMDHENMFWYRQDPGLGLRLIYFSYDVKMKEKGDIPEGYSVSREKKERFSLILESASTNQTSMYLCASSPRESNQPQHFGDGTRLSIL.

This clonotype was recorded a few times. This chain links TRBV20-1 with TRBJ2-1; 13 nucleotides align to TRBD2. The CDR3 is 14 residues long. The germline gives CDR1 DFQATT, CDR2 SNEGSKA (reference sequence). V dropped 6 bases and J dropped 8; count of bases not matched to a gene: 7. Here the CDR3 reads CSALTSGGEDEQFF. CDR3 sequence (DNA): TGCAGTGCCCTCACTAGCGGGGGGGAGGATGAGCAGTTCTTC.

The rearrangement links TRBV7-9 to TRBJ2-1, with D perhaps matching TRBD1 or TRBD2 (5 bases each). The CDR3 runs 13 residues. Trimming cost V 4 bases and J 6 bases, with 10 bases left between them. The germline gives CDR1 SEHNR, CDR2 FQNEAQ (reference sequence). CDR3 DNA: TGTGCCAGCAGCTCCGGGGCGGCCAATGAGCAGTTCTTC. Encoded protein: CASSSGAANEQFF.

This clonotype was seen repeatedly, ten times or more. The gene calls are TRBV20-1 and TRBJ2-1; D not resolved. This CDR3 has 13 amino acids. Germline loops: CDR1 DFQATT, CDR2 SNEGSKA (reference sequence). Trimming removed 2 bases from V and 5 bases from J, with 10 bases in between. The CDR3 sequence is CSARRSRDNEQFF. The CDR3 DNA sequence: TGCAGTGCTAGACGCTCGAGAGACAATGAGCAGTTCTTC.

This clonotype was counted at least ten times. This CDR3 is CASSPTWANTEAFF. In nucleotides, the CDR3 is TGTGCCAGCAGCCCGACTTGGGCAAACACTGAAGCTTTCTTT. The chain couples TRBV4-2 to TRBJ1-1; D unclear. The CDR3 has 14 amino acids. Germline CDR1 and CDR2: LGHNA and YNFKEQ. Trimming removed 4 bases from V and 2 bases from J, with 11 bases in between.

The rearrangement joins TRBV6-2 or TRBV6-3 to TRBJ2-2; D may match TRBD1 or TRBD2 (5 bases each). CDR1 and CDR2 from the germline V gene are MNHEY and SVGEGT. Trimming removed 5 bases at V and 6 bases at J, with 13 bases between. The CDR3 has 14 residues. The DNA for the CDR3 is TGTGCCAGCAGTACGGGGCGAGGGCCCGGGGAGCTGTTTTTT. Encoded protein: CASSTGRGPGELFF.